The entry below gives a single TCR beta chain sequence along with its context. These data come from a study of T-cell memory formation after mild COVID-19. With constant-segment primers, 5'RACE yielded cDNA libraries of TCR alpha and TCR beta that carried sample barcodes and UMIs. TCRdb recomputed calls from the 5' RACE reads with MiXCR, one row per CDR3 protein. This sample carries just under 150,000 distinct CDR3 sequences, less than 20% of them seen once, and the ten largest clones take approximately 2.3%. The source material was PBMCs or a T cell subset sorted from them (not recorded which). This receptor was taken from an adult woman who had mild COVID-19 (a few samples of this study predate the infection). Cell type and time point are not known.

This CDR3 reads CASSPRGASQPQHF. CDR3 DNA: TGTGCCAGCAGCCCCCGGGGGGCGAGTCAGCCCCAGCATTTT. The chain carries TRBV7-2 and TRBJ1-5; D possibly corresponds to TRBD1 (6 bases). CDR3 size: 14 residues. CDR1 is SGHTA, CDR2 FQGNSA, per germline. V lost 5 bases and J lost 6, with 14 bases in between.